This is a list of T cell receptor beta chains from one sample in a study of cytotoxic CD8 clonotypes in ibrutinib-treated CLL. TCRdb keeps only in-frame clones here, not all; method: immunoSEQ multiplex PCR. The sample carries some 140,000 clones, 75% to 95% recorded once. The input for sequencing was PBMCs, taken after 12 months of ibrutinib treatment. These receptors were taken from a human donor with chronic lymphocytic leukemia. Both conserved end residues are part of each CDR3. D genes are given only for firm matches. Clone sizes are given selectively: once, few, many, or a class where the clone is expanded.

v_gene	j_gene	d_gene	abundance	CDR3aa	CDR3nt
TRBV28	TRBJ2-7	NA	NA	CASSFGGNEQYF	TGTGCCAGCAGTTTCGGGGGTAACGAGCAGTACTTC
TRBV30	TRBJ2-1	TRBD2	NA	CACHLWGGYEQFF	TGTGCCTGCCACTTATGGGGGGGGTATGAGCAGTTCTTC
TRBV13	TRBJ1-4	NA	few	CASSSTMGTLGEKLFF	TGTGCCAGCAGCTCGACGATGGGGACGTTAGGCGAAAAACTGTTTTTT
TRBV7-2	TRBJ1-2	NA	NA	CASSGQPSYGYTF	TGTGCCAGCAGCGGACAGCCTTCCTATGGCTACACCTTC
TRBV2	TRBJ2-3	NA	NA	CASSNQGLAADTQYF	TGTGCCAGCAGTAATCAGGGTCTAGCAGCAGATACGCAGTATTTT
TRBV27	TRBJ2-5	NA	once	CASSLRGTRETQYF	TGTGCCAGCAGTTTAAGGGGTACGCGAGAGACCCAGTACTTC
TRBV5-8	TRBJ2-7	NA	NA	CASSNRLKHYEQYF	TGTGCCAGCAGCAACCGACTAAAGCACTACGAGCAGTACTTC
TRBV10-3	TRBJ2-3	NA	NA	CAISESTLGGGTDTQYF	TGTGCCATCAGTGAGTCGACTCTGGGGGGAGGCACAGATACGCAGTATTTT
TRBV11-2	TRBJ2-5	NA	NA	CASSLDSGYRVETQYF	TGTGCCAGCAGCTTAGATAGCGGGTACAGGGTTGAGACCCAGTACTTC
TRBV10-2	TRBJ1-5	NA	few	CASSEGRDQPQHF	TGCGCCAGCAGCGAAGGGAGGGATCAGCCCCAGCATTTT
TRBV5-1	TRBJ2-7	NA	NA	CASSFNQDSSYEQYF	TGCGCCAGCAGCTTTAACCAAGACAGCTCCTACGAGCAGTACTTC
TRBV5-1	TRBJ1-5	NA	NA	CASSLEGGRPQHF	TGCGCCAGCAGCCTAGAGGGGGGCCGGCCCCAGCATTTT
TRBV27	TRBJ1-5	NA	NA	CASRRSVLGQPQHF	TGTGCCAGCAGAAGGTCAGTTCTAGGTCAGCCCCAGCATTTT
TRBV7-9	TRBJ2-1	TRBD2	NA	CASSLSGRFYNEQFF	TGTGCCAGCAGCCTAAGCGGGAGGTTCTACAATGAGCAGTTCTTC
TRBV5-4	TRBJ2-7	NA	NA	CASSLRRGTNTALGEQYF	TGTGCCAGCAGCTTGAGGAGGGGTACAAACACGGCCCTAGGCGAGCAGTACTTC
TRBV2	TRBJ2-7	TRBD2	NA	CASNEAVGTSGFVYEQYF	TGTGCCAGCAATGAGGCGGTAGGGACTAGCGGGTTTGTCTACGAGCAGTACTTC
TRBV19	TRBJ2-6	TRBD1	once	CASSSWTGATGANVLTF	TGTGCCAGTAGTTCTTGGACAGGGGCCACTGGGGCCAACGTCCTGACTTTC
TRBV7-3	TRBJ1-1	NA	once	CASSLQVGDTEAFF	TGTGCCAGCAGCTTACAGGTGGGCGACACTGAAGCTTTCTTT
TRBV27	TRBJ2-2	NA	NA	CASTVGQKNTGELFF	TGTGCCAGCACCGTAGGACAGAAAAACACCGGGGAGCTGTTTTTT
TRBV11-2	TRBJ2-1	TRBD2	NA	CASSVAGGLHNEQFF	TGTGCCAGCAGCGTGGCGGGAGGGCTACACAATGAGCAGTTCTTC
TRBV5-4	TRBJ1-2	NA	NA	CASSLDGVPNRGGYTF	TGTGCCAGCAGCCTGGACGGCGTTCCGAATCGTGGCGGCTACACCTTC
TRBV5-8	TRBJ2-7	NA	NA	CASTNVGQKQYF	TGTGCCAGCACCAACGTAGGACAGAAGCAGTACTTC